These 14 T cell receptor beta chains were all obtained from the same sample, sequenced in a study of blood T cell repertoires in COVID-19. The table came from immunoSEQ multiplex PCR; TCRdb's copy has only in-frame clones and leaves some out. The repertoire includes some 89,000 clones, just under 90% of them detected once, and 15% sits in the top ten. Source material: peripheral blood. These TCRs come from a human donor in a cohort sampled during active COVID-19.

J is TRBJ1-1 and V is TRBV6-6; 8 bases map to TRBD1. CDR3 length: 14 amino acids. Germline CDR1 reads MNHNY; CDR2 reads SVGAGI (reference sequence). J was trimmed by 5 bases and V by 1 base; bases with no gene match: 3. CDR3 sequence reads: CASSYLQGETEAFF. CDR3 coding DNA: TGTGCCAGCAGTTACTTACAGGGGGAGACTGAAGCTTTCTTT.

The chain employs TRBV24-1 and TRBJ2-3; possible D gene TRBD2, 5 bases. The CDR3 covers 16 residues. CDR1 is KGHDR, CDR2 SFDVKD, per germline. The ends were cut back, 1 base at V and 4 bases at J, with 14 bases in the middle. CDR3 nucleotide sequence: TGTGCCACCAGTGATTTACGGCTAGCAGGAGCAGATACGCAGTATTTT. It translates to CATSDLRLAGADTQYF.

The V and J genes are TRBV7-2 and TRBJ2-7, with a weak D call TRBD1 (6 bases). Per the germline V gene, CDR1 is SGHTA and CDR2 is FQGNSA. Between the trimmed V and J ends, which lost 5 bases and 2 bases, there was a span of 13 bases. The CDR3 spans 14 residues. CDR3 residues: CASSPVTGTYEQYF. The CDR3 DNA reads as TGTGCCAGCAGCCCCGTTACAGGGACCTACGAGCAGTACTTC.

V and J are TRBV25-1 and TRBJ2-2; a weak D match, TRBD2 (5 bases). Germline CDR1 and CDR2: MGHDK and SYGVNS. V was trimmed by 9 bases and J by 0 bases, leaving 11 bases between them. The CDR3 is made up of 14 amino acids. CDR3 residues: CASRTGTNTGELFF. The CDR3 DNA is TGTGCCAGTCGGACTGGAACGAACACCGGGGAGCTGTTTTTT.

This chain connects TRBV27 to TRBJ2-7, with 8 bases that match TRBD2. The V gene's germline CDR1 is MNHEY and CDR2 SMNVEV (reference sequence). This CDR3 spans 16 amino acids. V shed 4 bases and J 2 bases; nucleotides not matched to a gene: 10. The CDR3 sequence is CASSYAFSGGPYEQYF. The DNA of the CDR3 is TGTGCCAGCAGTTACGCCTTTTCGGGAGGGCCCTACGAGCAGTACTTC.

The rearrangement links TRBV30 to TRBJ2-1; TRBD2 aligns across 8 bases. V gave up 0 bases and J gave up 5 bases; unmatched junction bases: 3. Germline loops: CDR1 GTSNPN, CDR2 SVGIG (reference sequence). The CDR3 has 14 amino acids. The CDR3 DNA reads TGTGCCTGGAGTGTGGATAGCGGGGACAATGAGCAGTTCTTC. This gives the protein CAWSVDSGDNEQFF.

The chain has TRBV28 and TRBJ2-5; 9 bases are shared with TRBD2. The CDR3 runs to 15 residues. Unmatched junction bases numbered 9, after V lost 5 bases and J lost 5 bases. Germline V gene lookup returns CDR1 MDHEN and CDR2 SYDVKM. The CDR3: CASSLLAGAGETQYF. CDR3 nucleotides: TGTGCCAGCAGTCTATTAGCGGGAGCGGGGGAGACCCAGTACTTC.

The chain is built from TRBV28 and TRBJ1-2; 9 positions agree with TRBD1. J lost 2 bases, V lost 4 bases, and 2 bases had no gene match. The CDR3 spans 14 residues. Germline V CDR1 and CDR2: MDHEN, SYDVKM. The DNA for the CDR3 is TGTGCCAGCAGTTCGACAGGGGGGAACTATGGCTACACCTTC. This sequence encodes CASSSTGGNYGYTF.

This clone was observed a few times. CDR3 in DNA: TGCAGCGTTGAAAGTCGCGACTACGAGCAGTACTTC. Translating gives CSVESRDYEQYF. The chain is built from TRBV29-1 and TRBJ2-7; D uncertain. Deletions cut 2 bases from V and 3 bases from J, with 8 bases between. The CDR3 covers 12 residues. CDR1 and CDR2 from the germline V gene are SQVTM and ANQGSEA.

J is TRBJ2-5 and V is TRBV18; a possible D gene is TRBD2 (5 bases). This CDR3 comprises 14 residues. Germline V lookup: CDR1 KGHSH, CDR2 LQKENI. Trimming shortened V by 0 bases and J by 5 bases, and 10 bases separated the two germline ends. This CDR3 is CASSPPNGGETQYF. The CDR3 bases are TGTGCCAGCTCACCACCGAACGGCGGGGAGACCCAGTACTTC.

The chain employs TRBV7-3 and TRBJ2-5; 7 nucleotides align to TRBD1. V lost 5 bases, J lost 4 bases, and 10 bases stayed unmatched. Germline V gene data show CDR1 as SGHTA and CDR2 as FQGTGA. This CDR3 comprises 15 residues. DNA of the CDR3: TGTGCCAGCAGCATAGGGGGCGCAGGGGGAGAGACCCAGTACTTC. It is translated as CASSIGGAGGETQYF.

The chain joins TRBV2 to TRBJ1-4, with D perhaps TRBD1 (5 bases). Per the germline V gene, CDR1 is SNHLY and CDR2 is FYNNEI. The length of the CDR3 is 16 residues. Deletions cut 3 bases from V and 7 bases from J, with 18 bases between. As DNA, the CDR3 is TGTGCCAGCAGTGATGTCGGATTGGGGCGCGGTGAAAAACTGTTTTTT. Translated, it gives CASSDVGLGRGEKLFF.

CDR3 sequence (DNA): TGTGCCAGCAGTTACACTAGCGGTGGTCCCCAAGAGACCCAGTACTTC. Protein product: CASSYTSGGPQETQYF. The chain employs TRBV6-6 and TRBJ2-5, with TRBD2 matching 8 bases. V lost 2 bases and J lost 1; bases outside the gene matches: 6. This CDR3 region has 16 residues. Per germline, CDR1 MNHNY and CDR2 SVGAGI (reference sequence).

In its sample, this clone was seen once. V and J are TRBV5-1 and TRBJ1-1; TRBD1 matches at 7 bases. Germline assignment: CDR1 SGHRS and CDR2 YFSETQ. The CDR3 sequence is 15 residues long. The ends lost 4 bases at V and 0 bases at J; junction bases unmatched: 6. The CDR3 is CASSPRGQMNTEAFF. CDR3 DNA: TGCGCCAGCAGCCCAAGGGGGCAGATGAACACTGAAGCTTTCTTT.